The entry below describes one T cell receptor beta chain. The sample originates from a study of blood T cell repertoires in COVID-19. Study as a whole: Whether acute or convalescent, the COVID-19 samples came from the United States, Italy and Spain. T cells, B-cell-depleted T cells, or PBMCs supplied cDNA or gDNA.

Study processing details: Cell counts per sample came from amplifying reference gene primers. Generated by immunoSEQ multiplex PCR, the TCRdb table keeps only in-frame clones and is missing some. V and J calls and clone size follow that table, whereas D and trimming were derived from the DNA. Among some 270,000 clones listed, roughly 90% were seen once. V was pared by 5 bases and J by 5 bases, with 13 bases between. CDR1 and CDR2 from the germline V gene are SGHRS and YFSETQ. CDR3 length: 13 amino acids. The specimen was peripheral blood. This chain links TRBV5-1 with TRBJ2-5; maybe TRBD2 (5 bases). This TCR came from a man in his thirties or forties with acute or convalescent COVID-19. CDR3 protein: CASRESGWETQYF. In nucleotides, the CDR3 is TGCGCCAGCAGGGAGTCGGGATGGGAGACCCAGTACTTC.